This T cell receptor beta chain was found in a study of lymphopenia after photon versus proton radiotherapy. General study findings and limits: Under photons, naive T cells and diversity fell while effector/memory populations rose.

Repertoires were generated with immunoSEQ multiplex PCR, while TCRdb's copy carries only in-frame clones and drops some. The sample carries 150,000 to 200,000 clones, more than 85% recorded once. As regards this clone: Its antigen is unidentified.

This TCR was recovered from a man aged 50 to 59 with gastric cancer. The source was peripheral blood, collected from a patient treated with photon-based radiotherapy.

In DNA, the CDR3 is TGTGCCAGCAGCGGGACTAGCGGATTGAGCGGGGAGCTGTTTTTT. Amino acid sequence: CASSGTSGLSGELFF. The chain has TRBV9 and TRBJ2-2, with TRBD2 matching 10 bases. CDR1 and CDR2 (germline): SGDLS, YYNGEE. The CDR3 extends over 15 amino acids. After removal of 3 bases from V and 7 bases from J, the junction contained 6 bases not matched to a gene. The full variable domain, with the rest looked up from reference TRBV9 and TRBJ2-2, is DSGVTQTPKHLITATGQRVTLRCSPRSGDLSVYWYQQSLDQGLQFLIQYYNGEERAKGNILERFSAQQFPDLHSELNLSSLELGDSALYFCASSGTSGLSGELFFGEGSRLTVL.